A selection of T cell receptor beta chains follows, all from one sample in a study of PD-1 blockade in mismatch repair-deficient tumors. Profiling relied on immunoSEQ multiplex PCR, and the TCRdb table lists in-frame clones only, not all of them. The table shows some 120,000 clones, with roughly 90% occurring only once. The material was peripheral blood, obtained approximately 69 weeks after starting pembrolizumab. The receptors originated from an adult with mismatch repair-deficient cancer. CDR3s include the opening cysteine and the closing phenylalanine or tryptophan. A D gene is named only where the DNA matches it firmly. For some rows the clone size is stated as once, few or many, or as a class when expanded; others skip it.

j_gene,d_gene,v_gene,abundance,CDR3nt,CDR3aa
TRBJ2-5,-,TRBV4-1,-,TGCGCCAGCAGCCATTCGGACCCGCAAGAGACCCAGTACTTC,CASSHSDPQETQYF
TRBJ2-7,TRBD2,TRBV2,-,TGTGCCATTTCTAGCGGGAGGATTTCCAACGAGCAGTACTTC,CAISSGRISNEQYF
TRBJ2-7,TRBD2,TRBV27,-,TGTGCCAGCAGTTCGCTAGCGGGAGGGCTCGACGAGCAGTACTTC,CASSSLAGGLDEQYF
TRBJ2-7,TRBD2,TRBV11-2,-,TGTGCCAGCAGCTTAGGGTGGCGGGAGGCCCCCTCCTACGAGCAGTACTTC,CASSLGWREAPSYEQYF
TRBJ2-3,-,TRBV4-1,-,TGCGCCAGCACCTCGGTCAGGGGATTAGGGGGCACAGATACGCAGTATTTT,CASTSVRGLGGTDTQYF
TRBJ1-1,-,TRBV11-3,once,TGTGCCAGCAGCTTAGTGGGGAACACTGAAGCTTTCTTT,CASSLVGNTEAFF
TRBJ2-3,-,TRBV7-9,-,TGTGCCAGCAGCTTCTTCGTGGGAGACACAGATACGCAGTATTTT,CASSFFVGDTDTQYF
TRBJ2-4,-,TRBV7-9,-,TGTGCCAGCAGCGGTCAGGGGAGGGTCAAAAACATTCAGTACTTC,CASSGQGRVKNIQYF
TRBJ2-7,-,TRBV6-1,-,TGTGCCAGCAGTGAAAGCCCTGACAGGTACGAGCAGTACTTC,CASSESPDRYEQYF
TRBJ1-2,-,TRBV5-6,-,TGTGCCAGCAGCCAATTAGGACAGACTAACTATGGCTACACCTTC,CASSQLGQTNYGYTF
TRBJ2-7,TRBD2,TRBV10-2,-,TGCGCCATCAAGCCCTCCAGTAGCGGGAGGCTTTACGAGCAGTACTTC,CAIKPSSSGRLYEQYF
TRBJ2-3,-,TRBV7-3,-,TGTGCCAGCAGCTCACCCGCCGGGACCGGGGATACGCAGTATTTT,CASSSPAGTGDTQYF
TRBJ1-1,TRBD1,TRBV6-5,-,TGTGCCAGCAGTTACCCAGGGTCAGGGGGCACTGAAGCTTTCTTT,CASSYPGSGGTEAFF
TRBJ1-4,TRBD1,TRBV7-9,once,TGTGCCAGCAGCTTAGGGCTGGACAGGGCTGTTGAAAAACTGTTTTTT,CASSLGLDRAVEKLFF
TRBJ2-3,TRBD1,TRBV27,-,TGTGCCAGTCGTACAGGGGACACAGATACGCAGTATTTT,CASRTGDTDTQYF
TRBJ2-1,-,TRBV18,-,TGTGCCAGCTCACCGCAGAGTGAGCAGTTCTTC,CASSPQSEQFF
TRBJ2-7,-,TRBV30,-,TGTGCCTGGAGTTTAAGTCTGGAGCTACGAGGGGAGCAGTACTTC,CAWSLSLELRGEQYF
TRBJ2-3,-,TRBV4-1,-,TGCGCCAGCAGCCAAGAGACAGAACCCACAGATACGCAGTATTTT,CASSQETEPTDTQYF
TRBJ2-1,-,TRBV12-5,-,TGTGCTAGTGCCACCGGGCAGGGCCTGTGGTACAATGAGCAGTTCTTC,CASATGQGLWYNEQFF
TRBJ2-7,-,TRBV30,few,TGTGCCTGGAGTTACCGGGACGGTACCTACGAGCAGTACTTC,CAWSYRDGTYEQYF
TRBJ2-7,-,TRBV4-3,-,TGCGCCAGCAGCCAAGATTTAGGACACGTCTACGAGCAGTACTTC,CASSQDLGHVYEQYF
TRBJ2-7,TRBD2,TRBV4-1,-,TGCGCCAGCAGCCCTACTAGCGGGAACTCCTACGAGCAGTACTTC,CASSPTSGNSYEQYF
TRBJ1-1,TRBD1,TRBV9,-,TGTGCCAGCAGCGTTGGGGACAGCACGAACACTGAAGCTTTCTTT,CASSVGDSTNTEAFF
TRBJ2-2,TRBD2,TRBV4-3,-,TGCGCCAGCAGCCAAGATCTAGAACTAGCGGGGACCGGGGAGCTGTTTTTT,CASSQDLELAGTGELFF
TRBJ2-1,TRBD2,TRBV25-1,-,TGTGCCAGCAGCGTTGGGAGGGAGGGGCTCAATGAGCAGTTCTTC,CASSVGREGLNEQFF
TRBJ2-1,-,TRBV9,-,TGTGCCAGCTCCAGAGACACCTCCTACAATGAGCAGTTCTTC,CASSRDTSYNEQFF